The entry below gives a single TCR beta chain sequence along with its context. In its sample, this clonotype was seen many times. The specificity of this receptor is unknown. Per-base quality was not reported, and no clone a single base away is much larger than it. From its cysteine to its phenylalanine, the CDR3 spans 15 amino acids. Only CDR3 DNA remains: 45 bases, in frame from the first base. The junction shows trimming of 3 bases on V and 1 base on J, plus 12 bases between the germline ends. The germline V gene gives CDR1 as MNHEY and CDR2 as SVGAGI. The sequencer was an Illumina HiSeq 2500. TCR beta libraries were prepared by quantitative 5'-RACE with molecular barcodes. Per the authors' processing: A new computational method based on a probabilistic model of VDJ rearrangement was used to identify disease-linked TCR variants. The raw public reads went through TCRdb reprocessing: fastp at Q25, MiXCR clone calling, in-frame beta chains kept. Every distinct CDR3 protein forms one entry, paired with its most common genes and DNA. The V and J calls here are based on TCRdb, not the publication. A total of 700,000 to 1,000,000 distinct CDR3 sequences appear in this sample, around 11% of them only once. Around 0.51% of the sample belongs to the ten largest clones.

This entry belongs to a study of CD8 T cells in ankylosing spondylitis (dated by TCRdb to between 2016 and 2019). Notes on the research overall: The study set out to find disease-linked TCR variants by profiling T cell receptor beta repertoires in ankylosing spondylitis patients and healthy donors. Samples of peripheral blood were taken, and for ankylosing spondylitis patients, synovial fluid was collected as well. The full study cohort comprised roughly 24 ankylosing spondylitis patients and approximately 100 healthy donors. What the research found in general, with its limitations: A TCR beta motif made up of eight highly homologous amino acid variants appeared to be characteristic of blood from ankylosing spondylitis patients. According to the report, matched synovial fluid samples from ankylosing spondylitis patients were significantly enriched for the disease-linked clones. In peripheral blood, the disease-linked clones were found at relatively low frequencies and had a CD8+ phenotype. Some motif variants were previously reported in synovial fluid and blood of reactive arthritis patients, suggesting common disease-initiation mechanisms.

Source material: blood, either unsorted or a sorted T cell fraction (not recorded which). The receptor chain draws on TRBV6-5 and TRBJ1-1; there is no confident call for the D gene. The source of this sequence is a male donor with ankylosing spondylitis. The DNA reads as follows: TGTGCCAGCAGTTATAACCCAACAGAGAACACTGAAGCTTTCTTT. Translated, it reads CASSYNPTENTEAFF.